A selection of T cell receptor beta chains follows, all from one sample in a study of beta chain features in type 1 diabetes. TCRdb's copy holds only in-frame clones and misses some; the assay was immunoSEQ multiplex PCR. The data contain hundreds of thousands of clones, about 32% of them singletons. The specimen was naive CD4+ T cells from blood. All receptors derive from a man aged 18 to 35 in good health. Both conserved end residues are part of each CDR3. The order of the fields is D gene, V gene, CDR3 protein. A D gene is named only where the DNA matches it firmly.

>.|TRBV9
CASSVGIRQGANVLTF
>.|TRBV18
CASSLPVEKRFF
>TRBD2|TRBV7-2
CASSSDLAVSEQYF
>.|TRBV29-1
CSPSRVSTEAFF
>.|TRBV29-1
CSGETSSYNEQFF
>.|TRBV29-1
CSVEVVNTEAFF
>.|TRBV20-1
CSAHSHRDAFF
>.|TRBV25-1
CATQGEGRGTQYF
>.|TRBV7-2
CASSPKAIANTGELFF
>.|TRBV4-3
CASSQFTQSYEQYF
>.|TRBV30
CAWSARSTDTQYF
>TRBD2|TRBV7-9
CASSLRGGDEQYF
>.|TRBV29-1
CSALRGNTEAFF
>.|TRBV28
CASSLTGRTSEAFF
>.|TRBV7-3
CASSLLGVVGGYTF
>.|TRBV25-1
CASSGEPQGIYGYTF